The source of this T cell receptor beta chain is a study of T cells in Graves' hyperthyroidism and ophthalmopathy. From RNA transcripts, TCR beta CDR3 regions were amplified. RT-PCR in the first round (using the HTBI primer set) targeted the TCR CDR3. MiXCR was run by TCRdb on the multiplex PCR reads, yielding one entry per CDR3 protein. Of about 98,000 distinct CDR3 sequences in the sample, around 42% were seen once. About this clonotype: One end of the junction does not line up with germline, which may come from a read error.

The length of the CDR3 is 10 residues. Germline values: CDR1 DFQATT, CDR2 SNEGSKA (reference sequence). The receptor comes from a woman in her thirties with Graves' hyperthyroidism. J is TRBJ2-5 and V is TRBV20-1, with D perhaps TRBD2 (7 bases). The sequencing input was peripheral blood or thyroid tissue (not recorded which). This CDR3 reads CSARGGAQYF. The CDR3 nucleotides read TGCAGCGCTAGGGGGGGGGCCCAGTACTTC.